This T cell receptor (beta chain) was recovered during a study of cytomegalovirus exposure and HLA in healthy donors. Germline assignment: CDR1 SGHRS and CDR2 YFSETQ. The trim removed 2 bases at V and 2 bases at J, leaving 7 bases unmatched. This CDR3 has 18 amino acids. PCR employed 60 Vbeta and 13 Jbeta primers. Repertoires were generated with immunoSEQ multiplex PCR, while TCRdb's copy carries only in-frame clones and drops some. The sample contains under 110,000 clones, roughly 82% of which appear only once. Sequencing was done on a sample of PBMCs. V is TRBV5-1 and J is TRBJ2-3; 14 positions agree with TRBD2. This TCR came from a man aged 50 to 60 in good health and CMV-seronegative. The chain's CDR3 is CASSFSGTSGGLTDTQYF. CDR3 coding DNA: TGCGCCAGCAGCTTTTCCGGGACTAGCGGGGGCCTCACAGATACGCAGTATTTT.